This T cell receptor beta chain was documented in a study of early T cells in non-severe SARS-CoV-2 infection. The study, taken as a whole, reports: Comparison of clonotypes with VDJdb favored anti-spike CD8 responses while missing private and CD4 specificities.

About this clonotype itself: Its target is not known.

From the 5' RACE reads, TCRdb called clonotypes with MiXCR, one entry per CDR3 protein. This sample has about 40,000 distinct CDR3 sequences; 4.5% to 5% occur once, and the top ten carry 4.8%. This CDR3 has 13 residues. Germline V lookup: CDR1 LNHDA, CDR2 SQIVND (reference sequence). V was cut by 5 bases and J by 4 bases, with 11 bases left in between. Specimen: whole blood. The clonotype comes from an adult who was a healthcare worker with PCR-confirmed SARS-CoV-2 infection or an uninfected control (not recorded which). This chain uses TRBV19 with TRBJ2-5, with no clear D. CDR3 DNA: TGTGCCAGTAGTTCCGTTCCTCCAGAGACCCAGTACTTC. It encodes CASSSVPPETQYF. Full variable domain (rest looked up from reference TRBV19 and TRBJ2-5): DGGITQSPKYLFRKEGQNVTLSCEQNLNHDAMYWYRQDPGQGLRLIYYSQIVNDFQKGDIAEGYSVSREKKESFPLTVTSAQKNPTAFYLCASSSVPPETQYFGPGTRLLVL.